This T cell receptor beta chain was found in a study of T cell changes during pregnancy in multiple sclerosis (dated by TCRdb to between 2018 and 2020). For the study in its entirety: Changes in the T cell repertoire over the course of pregnancy were examined in this study in women with multiple sclerosis.

With respect to this clone: No cognate antigen has been identified for it. No much larger clone exists at a distance of one base, and base qualities are not known.

The germline ends are 14 bases apart after V is trimmed by 8 bases and J by 1 base. From the germline V gene, CDR1 is SNHLY and CDR2 is FYNNEI. The CDR3 measures 14 amino acids from cysteine to phenylalanine. CDR3 DNA is the only sequence kept; it has 42 bases, read in frame from the first base. The library was prepared using the immunoSEQ multiplex PCR assay. TCRdb obtained this table from immuneACCESS and retained in-frame rearrangements with V and J assigned. These tables miss some clones; where compared with another copy, unresolved V genes account for less than half of the shortfall, and the remainder is unexplained. Within this sample are under 75,000 clones, with around 90% of them counted one time only. Jointly, the top ten make up 2.8% of the sample.

The rearrangement joined TRBV2 to TRBJ1-1; no D gene can be assigned with confidence. The source is a female donor in good health, enrolled as a control in a pregnancy study. This specimen consisted of peripheral blood, obtained in the third trimester of pregnancy. CDR3 loop: CASRREIANTEAFF. The sequence in DNA is TGTGCCAGCCGGCGGGAGATCGCGAACACTGAAGCTTTCTTT.